This entry lists 3 T cell receptor beta chains sequenced from one sample in a study of T cell changes during pregnancy in multiple sclerosis. Produced via immunoSEQ multiplex PCR; TCRdb's table is partial and in-frame only. Altogether over 60,000 clones are present, 91% being singletons, with the ten largest covering about 0.75%. Sequences were derived from peripheral blood, sampled in the third trimester of pregnancy. These receptors were collected from a female donor in good health, enrolled as a control in a pregnancy study.

The chain recombines TRBV7-9 with TRBJ1-2; possible D gene TRBD1, 5 bases. The CDR3 has 14 residues. CDR1 and CDR2 from the germline V gene are SEHNR and FQNEAQ (reference sequence). Trimming pared 4 bases from V and 3 bases from J, leaving 12 bases between. The CDR3 sequence is CASSSGVAYYGYTF. CDR3 in DNA: TGTGCCAGCAGCTCGGGGGTCGCTTACTATGGCTACACCTTC.

This chain connects TRBV10-1 to TRBJ2-2; tentatively, D is TRBD2 (5 bases). Trimming shortened V by 7 bases and J by 3 bases, and 15 bases separated the two germline ends. From germline, CDR1 is WNHNN and CDR2 SYGVQD (reference sequence). The CDR3 is made up of 15 amino acids. The chain's CDR3 is CASKTTTSDTGELFF. CDR3 in DNA: TGCGCCAGCAAGACTACCACCAGTGACACCGGGGAGCTGTTTTTT.

This chain links TRBV19 with TRBJ2-1; 9 bases are a match to TRBD1. The CDR3 loop spans 15 amino acids. Trimming took 7 bases from V and 3 from J; bases not matched to a gene: 7. CDR1 and CDR2 from the germline V gene are LNHDA and SQIVND (reference sequence). CDR3 residues: CASTDPGQGYNEQFF. The CDR3 DNA follows: TGTGCCAGTACCGATCCGGGACAGGGCTACAATGAGCAGTTCTTC.